A single sample gave rise to the 5 T cell receptor beta chains below, sequenced in a study of CD8+CD57+ T cells in acquired aplastic anemia (dated by TCRdb to the late 2010s). Sequenced on an Illumina HiSeq 2000. Genomic DNA was used as template for profiling of TCR beta VDJ combinations and CDR3 sequences. The public sequencing data were trimmed at Q25 with fastp and processed into clonotypes with MiXCR by TCRdb, which kept only in-frame beta chains. CDR3 protein duplicates are merged, each entry listing the most common genes and DNA. For this sample there are some 210,000 distinct CDR3 sequences; over 55% appear just once. The ten largest clones capture approximately 32% of the sample. Sequenced material: sorted CD4+, CD8+, or CD8+CD57+ T cells (not recorded which) from PBMCs. The receptors stem from a human donor in good health.

The CDR3 reads CATSRGVTGELFF. DNA for the CDR3: TGTGCCACCAGCAGAGGCGTAACCGGGGAGCTGTTTTTT. V gene TRBV15 combines with J gene TRBJ2-2; D ambiguous. Deletions cut 1 base from V and 5 bases from J, with 5 bases between. This CDR3 region has 13 residues. Germline CDR1 and CDR2: LNHNV and YYDKDF (reference sequence).

V is TRBV10-1 and J is TRBJ1-6, with D unresolved. V was clipped by 7 bases and J by 3 bases, with 7 bases between them. CDR3 length equals 13 residues. CDR1 and CDR2 from the germline V gene are WNHNN and SYGVQD (reference sequence). CDR3 sequence: CASNNGYNSPLHF. CDR3 DNA: TGCGCCAGCAACAATGGCTATAATTCACCCCTCCACTTT.

The chain links TRBV9 to TRBJ2-1, with 9 nucleotides matching TRBD2. V lost 0 bases to trimming and J lost 5 bases; unmatched junction nucleotides: 9. The CDR3 runs to 17 residues. The germline V gene has CDR1 SGDLS and CDR2 YYNGEE. CDR3 protein: CASSVEGSGGPNNEQFF. For the CDR3, the DNA is TGTGCCAGCAGCGTAGAAGGTAGCGGGGGCCCAAACAATGAGCAGTTCTTC.

The table lists this clonotype with many counts. The V call is TRBV4-1, the J call TRBJ1-6; unclear D gene. The CDR3 extends over 11 amino acids. The germline V gene encodes CDR1 MGHRA and CDR2 YSYEKL. V lost 0 bases, J lost 10 bases, and 1 base lay in between. The CDR3 reads CASSQESPLHF. The CDR3 nucleotides are TGCGCCAGCAGCCAAGAATCACCCCTCCACTTT.

This clonotype was picked up many times. V gene TRBV9 combines with J gene TRBJ2-7, with 8 bases aligning to TRBD1. This CDR3 region has 15 residues. The ends lost 0 bases at V and 6 bases at J; junction bases unmatched: 8. In germline, CDR1 is SGDLS, CDR2 YYNGEE. CDR3 sequence (DNA): TGTGCCAGCAGCGTAGGAAACAGGGGGGACTTCGAGCAGTACTTC. Its protein is CASSVGNRGDFEQYF.